The 12 T cell receptor beta chains presented below share a single source sample, sequenced in a study of long-term antiretroviral therapy in people with HIV. A v3.0 immunoSEQ assay was performed at survey level. Assay used: immunoSEQ multiplex PCR; TCRdb lists only in-frame clones, some missing. The repertoire has roughly 24,000 clones, 65% to 90% of them found once; the top ten carry roughly 7%. The material sequenced was unsorted PBMCs, taken 1.8 years before starting antiretroviral therapy. The receptors were sampled from a woman in her twenties or thirties with HIV.

The chain joins TRBV29-1 to TRBJ1-2; TRBD1 agrees at 8 bases. The CDR3 contains 15 residues. The V and J ends lost 2 bases and 7 bases, in that order; junction bases with no gene match: 12. CDR1 is SQVTM, CDR2 ANQGSEA, per germline. In DNA form, the CDR3 reads TGCAGCGTTGAACCGGACAGGGCGGGAGGAAGTGGCTACACCTTC. It codes for CSVEPDRAGGSGYTF.

This clone has just one count. This chain uses TRBV14 with TRBJ1-1; D unresolved. The V and J ends lost 4 bases and 0 bases respectively, with 12 bases between them. This CDR3 region has 15 residues. Germline lookup yields CDR1 SGHDN and CDR2 FVKESK. CDR3 in DNA: TGTGCCAGCAGCCCCGGATATGGGATGAACACTGAAGCTTTCTTT. Protein sequence: CASSPGYGMNTEAFF.

The genes are TRBV5-1 and TRBJ2-5; D unclear. Trimming stripped 0 bases from V and 1 base from J, with 10 bases between. There are 15 residues in the CDR3. Germline V lookup: CDR1 SGHRS, CDR2 YFSETQ. The CDR3 region is CASSLDSTLQETQYF. In nucleotides, the CDR3 is TGCGCCAGCAGCTTGGACAGTACCCTCCAAGAGACCCAGTACTTC.

The chain recombines TRBV15 with TRBJ2-7; D gene uncertain. Germline CDR1 is LNHNV and CDR2 is YYDKDF (reference sequence). The CDR3 length is 13 residues. With 0 bases removed from V and 4 bases from J, the gap between germline ends came to 7 bases. The CDR3 protein is CATSRDLGYEQYF. CDR3 coding DNA: TGTGCCACCAGCAGAGATTTGGGATACGAGCAGTACTTC.

The chain has TRBV12-5 and TRBJ2-5, with D tentatively TRBD1 or TRBD2 (5 bases each). The germline V gene encodes CDR1 LGHNT and CDR2 FRNRAP. The CDR3 sequence is 18 residues long. V shed 0 bases and J shed 3 bases, with 20 bases lying between them. CDR3 sequence: CASGLVRAPGRPEETQYF. DNA for the CDR3: TGTGCTAGTGGTTTGGTACGGGCACCGGGGCGACCCGAAGAGACCCAGTACTTC. Full variable domain (rest looked up from reference TRBV12-5 and TRBJ2-5): DARVTQTPRHKVTEMGQEVTMRCQPILGHNTVFWYRQTMMQGLELLAYFRNRAPLDDSGMPKDRFSAEMPDATLATLKIQPSEPRDSAVYFCASGLVRAPGRPEETQYFGPGTRLLVL.

The V and J genes are TRBV11-2 and TRBJ2-1; a weak D match, TRBD1 (5 bases). The CDR3 sequence is 14 residues long. With 1 base removed from V and 4 bases from J, the gap between germline ends came to 8 bases. Germline V lookup: CDR1 SGHAT, CDR2 FQNNGV. DNA for the CDR3: TGTGCCAGCAGCTTAGGGCAGGGATACAATGAGCAGTTCTTC. Translating gives CASSLGQGYNEQFF.

The chain recombines TRBV6-6 with TRBJ2-7, with TRBD1 identical over 7 bases. The CDR3 covers 14 residues. Germline V gives CDR1 MNHNY, CDR2 SVGAGI (reference sequence). Trimming at V came to 6 bases and at J to 5 bases, leaving 10 bases not matched to a gene. In nucleotides, the CDR3 is TGTGCCAGCAGCCGCGACAGGGCGCTAAACGAGCAGTACGTC. Translation gives CASSRDRALNEQYV.

This clone was counted between two and nine times. The genes are TRBV27 and TRBJ1-6, with D uncertain. The CDR3 runs 16 residues. Germline V gives CDR1 MNHEY, CDR2 SMNVEV (reference sequence). The ends were cut back, 4 bases at V and 10 bases at J, with 20 bases in the middle. This CDR3 reads CASSSLRGPTPSPLHF. In nucleotides, the CDR3 is TGTGCCAGCAGTTCGCTGCGTGGACCGACGCCCTCACCCCTCCACTTT.

This chain connects TRBV30 to TRBJ2-1; no firm D call. CDR3 length: 12 residues. Germline values: CDR1 GTSNPN, CDR2 SVGIG (reference sequence). The V and J ends lost 0 bases and 12 bases respectively, with 12 bases between them. The CDR3 protein is CAWSVESMTQFF. The CDR3 DNA reads as TGTGCCTGGAGTGTTGAGTCAATGACGCAGTTCTTC. Complete variable domain (other parts from reference TRBV30 and TRBJ2-1): SQTIHQWPATLVQPVGSPLSLECTVEGTSNPNLYWYRQAAGRGLQLLFYSVGIGQISSEVPQNLSASRPQDRQFILSSKKLLLSDSGFYLCAWSVESMTQFFGPGTRLTVL.

V gene TRBV2 combines with J gene TRBJ1-6, with D tentatively TRBD1 (5 bases). The CDR3 is 12 amino acids. Trimming left V 2 bases short and J 18 bases short, with 14 bases between. Germline lookup yields CDR1 SNHLY and CDR2 FYNNEI. The CDR3 is CASSEQGATRHF. Here the CDR3 DNA reads TGTGCCAGCAGTGAACAAGGGGCAACTCGCCACTTT.

The rearrangement links TRBV7-6 to TRBJ2-1; possible D gene TRBD2, 7 bases. Germline loops: CDR1 SGHVS, CDR2 FNYEAQ. V lost 1 base and J lost 9, with 16 bases in between. The CDR3 has 15 residues. DNA for the CDR3: TGTGCCAGCAGCTTAGAGTACGGCGGGGGCGGTGAGCAGTTCTTC. This encodes CASSLEYGGGGEQFF.

V and J are TRBV5-4 and TRBJ2-6; D perhaps matches TRBD1 (6 bases). Germline loops: CDR1 SGHNT, CDR2 YYREEE (reference sequence). The V gene lost 0 bases and the J gene lost 2 bases, with 6 bases spanning the gap. The CDR3 totals 15 residues. The DNA for the CDR3 is TGTGCCAGCAGCTTGGAGGGGGCTGGGGCCAACGTCCTGACTTTC. It encodes CASSLEGAGANVLTF.